The clone carrying this T cell receptor (beta chain) was seen a handful of times. Antigen: not known. The sample contains more than one DNA sequence encoding this CDR3. Genomic DNA belonging to each subset was distributed in equal measure over several immunoSEQ plates. The assay was immunoSEQ multiplex PCR, and TCRdb's table has in-frame clones only and misses some. The table shows some 96,000 clones, with less than 60% occurring only once. The data were taken from a study of shared clonotypes between healthy human individuals. Study-wide findings and caveats: Sampling included only blood; tissue repertoires likely differ.

Trimming took off 6 bases at V and 4 bases at J, with 21 bases between the two ends. Germline V gene lookup returns CDR1 MDHEN and CDR2 SYDVKM. The length of the CDR3 is 16 residues. The rearrangement uses TRBV28 and TRBJ1-2; possibly TRBD1 for D (5 bases). The sample consisted of PBMCs. This receptor was identified in a woman between 40 and 55 years old in good health. Some clones in this sample may be carry-over from other donors' samples. CDR3 amino acids: CASRRRRAPTSYGYTF. DNA for the CDR3: TGTGCCAGCAGACGACGCAGGGCTCCGACGAGCTATGGCTACACCTTC.